This TCR beta chain was identified during a study of blood T cell repertoires in COVID-19. Some clones are missing from TCRdb's copy, which holds only in-frame ones; the method was immunoSEQ multiplex PCR. This sample has about 210,000 clones, with about 87% found just once. V shed 4 bases and J shed 3 bases, with 4 bases lying between them. The CDR3 covers 13 residues. The V gene's germline CDR1 is LGHDT and CDR2 YNNKEL (reference sequence). J is TRBJ2-6 and V is TRBV3-1 (or the pseudogene TRBV3-2), with D unresolved. The source is a man between 65 and 85 years old with acute or convalescent COVID-19. Sequences were obtained from peripheral blood. CDR3 coding DNA: TGTGCCAGCAGCCCCGTTGGGGCCAACGTCCTGACTTTC. Its protein is CASSPVGANVLTF.